This TCR beta chain was recovered during a study of cytomegalovirus exposure and HLA in healthy donors. Primers included in the PCR were 60 Vbeta and 13 Jbeta primers. TCRdb's table, derived via immunoSEQ multiplex PCR, lists solely in-frame clones and lacks some. The sample shows about 130,000 clones, roughly 82% of them seen only once. J was trimmed by 4 bases and V by 3 bases; bases with no gene match: 5. The CDR3 is 15 residues long. Germline V gene data show CDR1 as LGHNA and CDR2 as YNFKEQ. This sequence joins TRBV4-2 and TRBJ2-5, with 10 bases matching TRBD2. Specimen: PBMCs. The sequence was collected from a man aged 50 or older in good health and CMV-seronegative. CDR3 sequence (DNA): TGTGCCAGCAGCCAGTTAGCGGGGGGAGTAGAGACCCAGTACTTC. Its translation: CASSQLAGGVETQYF.